The 22 T cell receptor beta chains below all came from one sample that was sequenced in a study of T cell repertoires in cytomegalovirus infection. TCRdb passed the reads through MiXCR, listing each CDR3 protein once. The table includes over 250,000 distinct CDR3 sequences, roughly a fifth detected once. No antigens are known for them. Sequencing used cultured PBMCs, obtained from culture after CMV antigen stimulation. These receptors originate from a human donor in good health (CMV status not recorded). Some clones in this sample may be carry-over from other donors' samples.

This clonotype turned up a few times. The J gene is TRBJ2-7, the V gene TRBV4-1; D remains ambiguous. The CDR3 loop spans 15 amino acids. Germline V gene sequence: CDR1 MGHRA, CDR2 YSYEKL. Trimming pared 0 bases from V and 7 bases from J, leaving 16 bases between. The CDR3 loop is CASSQDGVPSWEQYF. The CDR3 coding sequence is TGCGCCAGCAGCCAAGACGGAGTTCCTTCTTGGGAGCAGTACTTC.

The CDR3 DNA follows: TGCGCCAGCAGCCAAGATGGAGGGGGCCTAAGCACTGAAGCTTTCTTT. Protein sequence: CASSQDGGGLSTEAFF. This chain uses TRBV4-3 with TRBJ1-1, with 7 bases fitting TRBD1. Germline CDR1 LGHNA, CDR2 YSLEER. The V gene end was trimmed by 0 bases and the J gene end by 4 bases; junction bases not matched to a gene: 8. CDR3 length: 16 residues.

The chain employs TRBV30 and TRBJ1-1; D call uncertain. V was clipped by 4 bases and J by 6 bases, with 21 bases between them. This CDR3 region has 15 residues. CDR1 is GTSNPN, CDR2 SVGIG, per germline (reference sequence). Here the CDR3 reads CAWTKDWQRGSEAFF. The CDR3, as DNA: TGTGCCTGGACCAAGGACTGGCAGAGAGGCTCTGAAGCTTTCTTT.

This sequence joins TRBV4-1 and TRBJ2-5, with 7 bases identical to TRBD1. The length of the CDR3 is 16 residues. Trimming cost V 4 bases and J 2 bases; bases outside gene matches: 10. CDR1 is MGHRA, CDR2 YSYEKL, per germline. CDR3 sequence: CASSPLNKQGQETQYF. The CDR3 nucleotides are TGCGCCAGCAGCCCCCTCAACAAACAGGGGCAAGAGACCCAGTACTTC.

This clonotype was recorded many times. The rearrangement uses TRBV6-1 and TRBJ2-3; D perhaps matches TRBD1 (6 bases). This CDR3 contains 13 residues. Trimming removed 6 bases at V and 0 bases at J, with 7 bases between. Germline V gene lookup returns CDR1 MNHNS and CDR2 SASEGT. CDR3 amino acids: CASRDSSTDTQYF. As DNA, the CDR3 is TGTGCCAGCAGGGACAGTAGCACAGATACGCAGTATTTT.

V is TRBV5-4 and J is TRBJ2-2; D is unresolved. Trimming took 8 bases from V and 4 from J, leaving 9 bases between them. From germline, CDR1 is SGHNT and CDR2 YYREEE (reference sequence). The CDR3 runs 12 residues. The CDR3 coding sequence is TGTGCCAGTCGTACGCCCACCGGGGAGCTGTTTTTT. Protein sequence: CASRTPTGELFF.

The rearrangement uses TRBV10-2 and TRBJ2-7; D call uncertain. The CDR3 is 11 amino acids. CDR1 is WSHSY and CDR2 is SAAADI in the germline V gene. Trimming cost V 3 bases and J 3 bases, with 3 bases left between them. The CDR3 coding sequence is TGCGCCAGCAGTGACTACTACGAGCAGTACGTC. It is translated as CASSDYYEQYV.

This clonotype has only a few counts. V and J are TRBV29-1 and TRBJ2-2; D might be TRBD1 (6 bases). The germline V and J ends were trimmed by 8 bases and 1 base, with 26 bases remaining between them. The CDR3 covers 18 residues. Germline V gene data show CDR1 as SQVTM and CDR2 as ANQGSEA. In DNA, the CDR3 is TGCAGCATGATACCCACCCCAGGACAGAAGAAGAACACCGGGGAGCTGTTTTTT. It translates to CSMIPTPGQKKNTGELFF.

This clonotype was picked up one time. This rearrangement joins TRBV24-1 to TRBJ2-7, with TRBD2 as a possible D gene (6 bases). Trimming pared 2 bases from V and 0 bases from J, leaving 19 bases between. Per germline, CDR1 KGHDR and CDR2 SFDVKD. The CDR3 is 18 amino acids. The CDR3 protein is CATSDSNRLARDSYEQYV. CDR3 nucleotides: TGTGCCACCAGTGATTCAAACCGGCTAGCGCGAGACTCCTACGAGCAGTACGTC.

The chain has TRBV12-3 or TRBV12-4 and TRBJ1-5; maybe TRBD1 (5 bases). This CDR3 spans 14 amino acids. V lost 4 bases to trimming and J lost 5 bases, with 12 bases between them. The chain's CDR3 is CASSSQGSDQPQHF. In DNA, the CDR3 is TGTGCCAGCAGTTCTCAGGGATCTGATCAGCCCCAGCATTTT.

At least ten counts were recorded for this clonotype. The gene calls are TRBV7-2 and TRBJ2-5; D gene uncertain. Germline loops: CDR1 SGHTA, CDR2 FQGNSA. V lost 5 bases, J lost 5 bases, and 9 bases lay in between. The CDR3 length is 12 residues. The CDR3 DNA reads TGTGCCAGCAGCCTCTCCGGCGAGACCCAGTACTTC. Translating it yields CASSLSGETQYF.

The rearrangement uses TRBV7-9 and TRBJ2-1; 11 bases match TRBD2. In germline, CDR1 is SEHNR, CDR2 FQNEAQ (reference sequence). J lost 7 bases, V lost 5 bases, and 22 bases had no gene match. The CDR3 has 20 amino acids. The CDR3, as DNA: TGTGCCAGCAGCGACCCAGGAGAATTTACCGGGACTAGCGGCCCTAATGAGCAGTTCTTC. Translating it yields CASSDPGEFTGTSGPNEQFF.

CDR3 nucleotides: TGTGCCAGTAGTATGGGAAACAGGGTTCGGTATGGCTACACCTTC. It is translated as CASSMGNRVRYGYTF. J is TRBJ1-2 and V is TRBV19; D is possibly TRBD1 (6 bases). This CDR3 has 15 amino acids. V was shortened by 3 bases and J by 5 bases, with 16 bases between the two germline ends. Germline lookup yields CDR1 LNHDA and CDR2 SQIVND (reference sequence).

This clonotype was recorded at least ten times. The DNA for the CDR3 is TGTGCCAGCAGCTTAGCGCGTCTTTTGGGAGGCGTCAACGAGCAGTACTTC. It specifies CASSLARLLGGVNEQYF. The chain uses TRBV7-2 and TRBJ2-7; D perhaps matches TRBD2 (6 bases). Germline CDR1 is SGHTA and CDR2 is FQGNSA. CDR3 length: 17 amino acids. The germline V and J ends were trimmed by 0 bases and 5 bases, with 20 bases remaining between them.

The V call is TRBV6-2 or TRBV6-3, the J call TRBJ2-1; the D gene is possibly TRBD1 (6 bases). V lost 0 bases, J lost 5 bases, and 17 bases lay in between. The CDR3 loop spans 17 amino acids. Germline V lookup: CDR1 MNHEY, CDR2 SVGEGT. The CDR3 bases are TGTGCCAGCAGTTACTCGACGGTCGGACAGCAAAACAATGAGCAGTTCTTC. Amino acid sequence: CASSYSTVGQQNNEQFF.

The CDR3 spells CATSQVRGAIQPQHF. In DNA, the CDR3 is TGTGCCACCAGCCAAGTCCGGGGGGCGATTCAGCCCCAGCATTTT. The rearrangement links TRBV15 to TRBJ1-5, with a tentative D call TRBD1 (6 bases). The CDR3 is made up of 15 amino acids. CDR1 LNHNV and CDR2 YYDKDF come from the germline V gene (reference sequence). With 5 bases removed from V and 6 bases from J, the gap between germline ends came to 17 bases.

V gene TRBV4-2 combines with J gene TRBJ2-1, with a weak D call TRBD1 (6 bases). This CDR3 spans 14 amino acids. Germline CDR1 reads LGHNA; CDR2 reads YNFKEQ. Between the trimmed V and J ends, which lost 5 bases and 8 bases, there was a span of 16 bases. CDR3: CASSFRTGWDEQFF. DNA of the CDR3: TGTGCCAGCAGCTTTCGTACAGGGTGGGATGAGCAGTTCTTC.

This chain joins TRBV28 and TRBJ1-2; D is perhaps TRBD1 (6 bases). The CDR3 covers 14 residues. CDR1 MDHEN and CDR2 SYDVKM come from the germline V gene. Trimming pared 4 bases from V and 1 base from J, leaving 10 bases between. DNA of the CDR3: TGTGCCAGCAGTTCAGGGGATTATAACTATGGCTACACCTTC. Translation: CASSSGDYNYGYTF.

This chain joins TRBV5-6 and TRBJ2-7, with D uncertain. The germline CDR1 and CDR2 sequences are SGHDT and YYEEEE. Trimming left V 1 base short and J 9 bases short, with 17 bases between. This CDR3 is 14 amino acids long. The CDR3 sequence is CASSLRDTVLGQYV. DNA for the CDR3: TGTGCCAGCAGCTTGAGGGATACCGTCCTGGGGCAGTACGTC.

This clonotype was observed a handful of times. The genes are TRBV12-5 and TRBJ2-5; no reliable D call. The germline gives CDR1 LGHNT, CDR2 FRNRAP. V was shortened by 5 bases and J by 7 bases, with 17 bases between the two germline ends. The CDR3 extends over 14 amino acids. CDR3 residues: CASGLDLLRSTQYF. The CDR3 nucleotides are TGTGCTAGTGGTCTAGATCTTTTGAGATCGACCCAGTACTTC.

This clonotype came up a few times. This chain joins TRBV4-1 and TRBJ2-1; TRBD2 agrees at 9 bases. V lost 0 bases and J lost 4; bases outside the gene matches: 10. Per the germline V gene, CDR1 is MGHRA and CDR2 is YSYEKL. The CDR3 loop spans 18 amino acids. CDR3 sequence (DNA): TGCGCCAGCAGCCAAGAGCGAGTTGGGCGGGAGGGATACAATGAGCAGTTCTTC. Amino acids: CASSQERVGREGYNEQFF.

At least ten counts were recorded for this clonotype. The chain is built from TRBV6-4 and TRBJ2-1, with D perhaps TRBD2 (6 bases). Germline V CDR1 and CDR2: MRHNA, SNTAGT. V lost 5 bases and J lost 7, with 15 bases in between. This CDR3 is 14 amino acids long. CDR3 in DNA: TGTGCCAGCAGTATTGGAGGGCCTAATAATGAGCAGTTCTTC. It codes for CASSIGGPNNEQFF.